This T cell receptor (beta chain) was identified during a study of read filtering for tumor transcriptome and immune sequencing. About the study: By R-ISS, stages I, II and III held roughly 8, 15 and 7 patients. Whole-transcriptome libraries were prepared after DNase treatment. Study conclusions and caveats: The sorted CD138-negative fraction was a mixed bone marrow immune population, not purified T cells.

This clonotype was observed many times. Its antigen remains unknown. The library was built from about 400 ng RNA with molecular barcoded adaptors for alpha/delta and beta/gamma chains. In TCRdb, the reads were re-called with MiXCR into one record per CDR3 protein. The table lists some 20,000 distinct CDR3 sequences, roughly 23% of them singletons. J gave up 0 bases and V 7 bases, and 5 bases lay outside the gene matches. The length of the CDR3 is 16 residues. CDR1 and CDR2 (germline): MDHEN, SYDVKM. Every patient had bone marrow sampled while the disease was active. This receptor was identified in a donor aged 40 or older with multiple myeloma. The material sequenced was a population of CD138-negative cells sorted from bone marrow. The chain uses TRBV28 and TRBJ1-5; 11 positions agree with TRBD1. The CDR3 DNA follows: TGTGCCAGCACCGGACAGGGGGCTTATAGCAATCAGCCCCAGCATTTT. Translated, it gives CASTGQGAYSNQPQHF.